This T cell receptor (beta chain) comes out of a study of blood T cell repertoires in COVID-19. On the study more broadly: The cDNA or gDNA used as material had been derived from T cells, B-cell-depleted T cells, or PBMCs.

V was shortened by 3 bases and J by 0 bases, with 14 bases between the two germline ends. The CDR3 runs to 17 residues. Germline-derived CDR1 and CDR2 are KGHSH and LQKENI. Original methodology: Amplification of reference gene primers provided the estimated nucleated cell counts. Sequenced by immunoSEQ multiplex PCR; TCRdb stores in-frame clones only, minus some. V and J calls and clone size are given by that table; D and trimming were obtained from the DNA. The sample records 270,000 or so clones, about 86% being singletons. Sequenced input: peripheral blood. The V and J genes are TRBV18 and TRBJ1-4; D gene uncertain. The clonotype was recovered from a woman aged 55-75 years with active or convalescent COVID-19. The DNA for the CDR3 is TGTGCCAGCTCACCGACTTTGGTGACGTCAACTAATGAAAAACTGTTTTTT. Amino acids: CASSPTLVTSTNEKLFF.